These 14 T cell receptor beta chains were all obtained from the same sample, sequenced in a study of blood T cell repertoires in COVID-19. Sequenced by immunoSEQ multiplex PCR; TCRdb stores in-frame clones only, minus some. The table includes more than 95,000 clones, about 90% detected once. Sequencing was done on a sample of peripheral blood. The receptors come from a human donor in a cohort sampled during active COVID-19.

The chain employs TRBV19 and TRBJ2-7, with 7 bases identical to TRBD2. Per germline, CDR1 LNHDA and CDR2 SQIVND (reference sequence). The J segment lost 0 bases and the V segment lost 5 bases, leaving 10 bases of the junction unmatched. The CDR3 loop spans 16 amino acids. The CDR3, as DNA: TGTGCCAGTAGTGGGGAGGGATCCGCCAACTCCTACGAGCAGTACTTC. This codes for CASSGEGSANSYEQYF.

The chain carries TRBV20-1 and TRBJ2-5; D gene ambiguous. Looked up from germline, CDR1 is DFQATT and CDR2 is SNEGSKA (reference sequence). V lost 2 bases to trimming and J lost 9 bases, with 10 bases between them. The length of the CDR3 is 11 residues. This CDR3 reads CSARRTEAQYF. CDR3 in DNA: TGCAGTGCTAGACGCACCGAGGCCCAGTACTTC.

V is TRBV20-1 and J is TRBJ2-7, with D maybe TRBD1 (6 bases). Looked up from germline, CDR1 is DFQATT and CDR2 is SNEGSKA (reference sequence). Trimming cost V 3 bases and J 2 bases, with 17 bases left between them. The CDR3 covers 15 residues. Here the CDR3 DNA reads TGCAGTGCTAGTCGCCCCGGGACACATCCCTACGAGCAGTACTTC. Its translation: CSASRPGTHPYEQYF.

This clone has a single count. This CDR3 reads CASSADSNQPQHF. The CDR3 DNA sequence: TGTGCCAGCTCGGCGGATAGCAATCAGCCCCAGCATTTT. The J gene is TRBJ1-5, the V gene TRBV18; no clear D. V dropped 6 bases and J dropped 0 bases, with 6 bases sitting between them. This CDR3 region has 13 residues. Germline assignment: CDR1 KGHSH and CDR2 LQKENI.

The CDR3 nucleotides are TGTGCCAGCAGCTTCAGGGTCGGTCAGCCCCAGCATTTT. This encodes CASSFRVGQPQHF. V and J are TRBV7-8 and TRBJ1-5; TRBD1 is a possible D gene (5 bases). The CDR3 has 13 amino acids. In germline, CDR1 is SGHVS, CDR2 FQNEAQ. Trimming removed 3 bases from V and 6 bases from J, with 9 bases in between.

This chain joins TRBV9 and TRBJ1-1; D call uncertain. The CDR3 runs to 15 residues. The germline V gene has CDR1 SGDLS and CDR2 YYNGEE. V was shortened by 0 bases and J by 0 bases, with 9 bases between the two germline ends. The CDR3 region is CASSVVESMNTEAFF. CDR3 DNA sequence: TGTGCCAGCAGCGTAGTCGAGAGCATGAACACTGAAGCTTTCTTT.

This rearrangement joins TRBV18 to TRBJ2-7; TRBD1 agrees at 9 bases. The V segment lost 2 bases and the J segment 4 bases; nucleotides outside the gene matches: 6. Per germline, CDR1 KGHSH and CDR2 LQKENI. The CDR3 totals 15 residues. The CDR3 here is CASSPLGQGSYEQYF. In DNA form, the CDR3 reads TGTGCCAGCTCACCATTGGGACAGGGATCATACGAGCAGTACTTC.

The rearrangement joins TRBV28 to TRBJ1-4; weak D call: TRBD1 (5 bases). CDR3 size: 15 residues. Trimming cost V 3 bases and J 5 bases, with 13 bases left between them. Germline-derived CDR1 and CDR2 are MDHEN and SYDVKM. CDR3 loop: CASSFNTGPNEKLFF. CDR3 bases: TGTGCCAGCAGTTTTAATACAGGACCAAATGAAAAACTGTTTTTT.

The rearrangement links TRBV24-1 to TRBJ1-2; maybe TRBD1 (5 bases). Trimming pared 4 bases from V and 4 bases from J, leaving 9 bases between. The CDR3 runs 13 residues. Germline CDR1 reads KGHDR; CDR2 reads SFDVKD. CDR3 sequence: CATSENDSYGYTF. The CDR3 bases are TGTGCCACCAGTGAAAATGACAGCTATGGCTACACCTTC.

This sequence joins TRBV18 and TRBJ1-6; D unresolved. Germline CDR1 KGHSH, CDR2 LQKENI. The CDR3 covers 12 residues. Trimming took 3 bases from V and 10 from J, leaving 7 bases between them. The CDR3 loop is CASSPGLSPLHF. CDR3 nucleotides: TGTGCCAGCTCACCCGGGTTATCACCCCTCCACTTT.

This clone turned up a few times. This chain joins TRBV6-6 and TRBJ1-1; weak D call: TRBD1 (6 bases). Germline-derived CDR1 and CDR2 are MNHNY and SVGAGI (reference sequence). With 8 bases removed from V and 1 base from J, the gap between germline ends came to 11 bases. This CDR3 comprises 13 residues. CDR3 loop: CASRGASNTEAFF. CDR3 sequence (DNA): TGTGCCAGCCGGGGGGCTTCGAACACTGAAGCTTTCTTT.

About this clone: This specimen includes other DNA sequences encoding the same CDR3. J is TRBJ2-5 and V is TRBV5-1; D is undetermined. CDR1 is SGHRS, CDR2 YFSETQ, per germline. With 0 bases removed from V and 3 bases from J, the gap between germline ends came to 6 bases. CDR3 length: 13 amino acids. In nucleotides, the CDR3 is TGCGCCAGCAGCTTGGGTGGAGAAGAGACCCAGTACTTC. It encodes CASSLGGEETQYF.

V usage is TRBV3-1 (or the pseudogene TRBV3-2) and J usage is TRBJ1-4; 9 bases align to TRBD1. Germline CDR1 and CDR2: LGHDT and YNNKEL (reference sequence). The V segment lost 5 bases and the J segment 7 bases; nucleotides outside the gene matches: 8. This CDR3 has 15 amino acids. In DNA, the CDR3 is TGTGCCAGCAGCGCAACAGGGGGCAGAATTGAAAAACTGTTTTTT. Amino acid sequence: CASSATGGRIEKLFF.

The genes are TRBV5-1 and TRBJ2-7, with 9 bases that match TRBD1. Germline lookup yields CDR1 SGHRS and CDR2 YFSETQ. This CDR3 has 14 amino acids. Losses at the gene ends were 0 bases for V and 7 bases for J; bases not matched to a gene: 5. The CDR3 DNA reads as TGCGCCAGCAGCTTGGTACAGGGGGCAGAAGAGCAGTACTTC. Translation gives CASSLVQGAEEQYF.